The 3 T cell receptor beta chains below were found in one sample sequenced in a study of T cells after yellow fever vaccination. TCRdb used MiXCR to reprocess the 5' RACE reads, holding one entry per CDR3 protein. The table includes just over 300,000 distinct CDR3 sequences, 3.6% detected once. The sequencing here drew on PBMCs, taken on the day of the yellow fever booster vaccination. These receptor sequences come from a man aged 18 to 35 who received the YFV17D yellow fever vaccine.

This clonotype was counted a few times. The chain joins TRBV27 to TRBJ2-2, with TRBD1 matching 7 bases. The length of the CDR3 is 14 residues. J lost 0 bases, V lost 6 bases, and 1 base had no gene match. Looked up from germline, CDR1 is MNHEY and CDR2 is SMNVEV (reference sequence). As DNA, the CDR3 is TGTGCCAGCAGGCAGGGGGCGAACACCGGGGAGCTGTTTTTT. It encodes CASRQGANTGELFF.

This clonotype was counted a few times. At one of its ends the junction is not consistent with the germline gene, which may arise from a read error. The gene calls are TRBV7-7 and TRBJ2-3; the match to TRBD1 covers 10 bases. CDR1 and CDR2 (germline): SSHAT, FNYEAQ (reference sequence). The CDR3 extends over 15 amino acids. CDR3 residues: CASSLDGTGADTQYF. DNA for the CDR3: TGTGCTAGCAGCTTAGACGGGACAGGGGCAGATACGCAGTATTTT.

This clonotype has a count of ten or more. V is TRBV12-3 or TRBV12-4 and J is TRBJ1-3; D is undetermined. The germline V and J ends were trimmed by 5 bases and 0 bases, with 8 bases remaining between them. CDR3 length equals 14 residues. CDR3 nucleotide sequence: TGTGCCAGCAGTATTTTCCACTCTGGAAACACCATATATTTT. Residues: CASSIFHSGNTIYF.